This is a list of T cell receptor beta chains from one sample in a study of blood T cell repertoires in COVID-19. Assay used: immunoSEQ multiplex PCR; TCRdb lists only in-frame clones, some missing. The sample lists some 87,000 clones, about 90% occurring once. The material sequenced was peripheral blood. Receptor source: a human donor with COVID-19, enrolled during active disease. The donor label of this sample is uncertain. Both conserved end residues are part of each CDR3. D genes are given only for firm matches. Clone size is given for some rows only: seen once, a few or many times, or a class if the clone is expanded.

cdr3_nt	cdr3_aa	v_call	j_call	d_call	clone_size
TGTGCCAGCAGCTTGGGACAGGGGCGGTGGAACACCGGGGAGCTGTTTTTT	CASSLGQGRWNTGELFF	TRBV7-9	TRBJ2-2	TRBD1	NA
TGCGCCAGCAGCTGGGCCGACAGGGGGCCTGAGGACACTGAAGCTTTCTTT	CASSWADRGPEDTEAFF	TRBV5-1	TRBJ1-1	TRBD1	NA
TGTGCCAGCAGCTTAGGGGCCCAGCGGGGGACCCAAGAGACCCAGTACTTC	CASSLGAQRGTQETQYF	TRBV11-3	TRBJ2-5	TRBD2	NA
TGTGCCAGCAGTGAAAGGGAGGGCACCCGAGAGACCCAGTACTTC	CASSEREGTRETQYF	TRBV25-1	TRBJ2-5	TRBD2	NA
TGTGCCAGCAGTTGGGGACTCTATGGCTACACCTTC	CASSWGLYGYTF	TRBV28	TRBJ1-2	NA	once
TGTGCCAGCAGCTTAGGGACAGGGGGTTTCAATCAGCCCCAGCATTTT	CASSLGTGGFNQPQHF	TRBV7-9	TRBJ1-5	TRBD1	NA
TGCGCCAGCAGCGCAAGCGGGACAGGGTCACACTACGAGCAGTACTTC	CASSASGTGSHYEQYF	TRBV5-1	TRBJ2-7	TRBD1	few
TGTGCCAGCAGCGACAGGGCCTCCTACGAGCAGTACTTC	CASSDRASYEQYF	TRBV12-3/TRBV12-4	TRBJ2-7	TRBD1	once
TGTGCCACCAGCAGAGATTTGGGGGCGGCTAATGAAAAACTGTTTTTT	CATSRDLGAANEKLFF	TRBV15	TRBJ1-4	NA	few
TGCGCCAGCAGCCAACTCATCCCGGGGACATCAGGGAATTCACCCCTCCACTTT	CASSQLIPGTSGNSPLHF	TRBV4-1	TRBJ1-6	NA	once
TGTGCCAGCAGCGTAGGTCCAAGCTTGAACACTGAAGCTTTCTTT	CASSVGPSLNTEAFF	TRBV9	TRBJ1-1	NA	NA
TGTGCCAGCAGTGAAATCCAGGGGAACATTCAGTACTTC	CASSEIQGNIQYF	TRBV6-1	TRBJ2-4	NA	few
TGTGCCAGCAGCACCCCGTGGCAGGGAGGCACTGAAGCTTTCTTT	CASSTPWQGGTEAFF	TRBV7-9	TRBJ1-1	NA	once
TGTGCCAGCAGCTTAGGGCAGGGGATTGATACGCAGTATTTT	CASSLGQGIDTQYF	TRBV13	TRBJ2-3	NA	few
TGTGCCTCCGCCTCAACTCGGGGAGAAAAACTGTTTTTT	CASASTRGEKLFF	TRBV19	TRBJ1-4	NA	NA
TGTGCCAGCAGCTTAGGGACTAGCGGGAGAGATGAGCAGTTCTTC	CASSLGTSGRDEQFF	TRBV7-3	TRBJ2-1	TRBD2	NA
TGCGCCAGCAGTGAGTCGGCGGGGGCGGACTATGGCTACACCTTC	CASSESAGADYGYTF	TRBV10-2	TRBJ1-2	NA	NA
TGTGCCAGCAGCTATATGAACACTGAAGCTTTCTTT	CASSYMNTEAFF	TRBV7-9	TRBJ1-1	NA	NA
TGTGCCAGCAGCCGGCCCCAGGGCATAGAGCAGTACTTC	CASSRPQGIEQYF	TRBV5-5	TRBJ2-7	NA	NA
TGTGCCAGTAACCGGGGAGGGAATGAGCAGTTCTTC	CASNRGGNEQFF	TRBV6-6	TRBJ2-1	TRBD2	NA
TGTGCCAGCAGCTCAACCACAGGGTCTGGGGCCAACGTCCTGACTTTC	CASSSTTGSGANVLTF	TRBV7-3	TRBJ2-6	NA	NA
TGCGCCAGCAGCTTGGGCGGGGGCGTCAATTCACCCCTCCACTTT	CASSLGGGVNSPLHF	TRBV5-1	TRBJ1-6	NA	NA
TGTGCCAGCACCAGACAGGGGAGCTCCTACAATGAGCAGTTCTTC	CASTRQGSSYNEQFF	TRBV25-1	TRBJ2-1	TRBD1	few
TGTGCCAACTCCCCGACCACGGACAGGAGCCTTGGAAACACCATATATTTT	CANSPTTDRSLGNTIYF	TRBV18	TRBJ1-3	TRBD1	NA
TGCGCCAGCAGCCCCGGGGGGCCCTCTAATTCACCCCTCCACTTT	CASSPGGPSNSPLHF	TRBV5-1	TRBJ1-6	NA	NA
TGTGCCAGCAGCCAGGACAGGACTAACTATGGCTACACCTTC	CASSQDRTNYGYTF	TRBV3-1/TRBV3-2	TRBJ1-2	TRBD1	NA
TGTGCCAGCAGCCGGACAGGCCCTGCGGGCTACACCTTC	CASSRTGPAGYTF	TRBV5-4	TRBJ1-2	TRBD1	NA
TGTGCCAGTAGTATGGACAGGTACTACGAGCAGTACTTC	CASSMDRYYEQYF	TRBV19	TRBJ2-7	TRBD1	NA
TGTGCCAGCAGCTTATTTGGACAGGGGGCGAGAGATGAAAAACTGTTTTTT	CASSLFGQGARDEKLFF	TRBV7-9	TRBJ1-4	TRBD1	NA
TGTGCCAGCAGCTCACCCAAGGGGCGCACCGGGGAGCTGTTTTTT	CASSSPKGRTGELFF	TRBV7-2	TRBJ2-2	NA	NA
TGTGCCAGCAGCTCACAGGGGGGCAACTATGGCTACACCTTC	CASSSQGGNYGYTF	TRBV2	TRBJ1-2	TRBD1	NA
TGTGCCAGCAGCTCTGGACAGGGTAGACAGCCCCAGCATTTT	CASSSGQGRQPQHF	TRBV3-1/TRBV3-2	TRBJ1-5	TRBD1	NA
TGTGCCAGCAGTTTTACTCTCTACGAGCAGTACTTC	CASSFTLYEQYF	TRBV12-3/TRBV12-4	TRBJ2-7	NA	once
TGTGCCAGCAGCTGGACTAGCGGCACCTACAATGAGCAGTTCTTC	CASSWTSGTYNEQFF	TRBV7-2	TRBJ2-1	TRBD2	NA
TGTGCCAGCACCCGGGGGAAATCTGGAAACACCATATATTTT	CASTRGKSGNTIYF	TRBV19	TRBJ1-3	NA	NA
TGTGCCAGCAGTCCAGGAAGCTCCTATAATTCACCCCTCCACTTT	CASSPGSSYNSPLHF	TRBV6-5	TRBJ1-6	NA	NA
TGCGCCAGCAGCTACTCCGAGCGGGGAGCCTACAATGAGCAGTTCTTC	CASSYSERGAYNEQFF	TRBV4-1	TRBJ2-1	TRBD2	few
TGTGCCAGCAGCCAAATCCCTAGCGGAAACACTGAAGCTTTCTTT	CASSQIPSGNTEAFF	TRBV14	TRBJ1-1	NA	NA
TGTGCCACCAGCACGAGGACAGGGACGGCCACTGAAGCTTTCTTT	CATSTRTGTATEAFF	TRBV15	TRBJ1-1	TRBD1	NA
TGTGCCAGTAGTATAGCTACAGGGGTAAATCAGCCCCAGCATTTT	CASSIATGVNQPQHF	TRBV19	TRBJ1-5	TRBD1	NA
TGCGCCAGCAGCCGGGCGCGGCGGGGGGCCCAAGAGACCCAGTACTTC	CASSRARRGAQETQYF	TRBV4-1	TRBJ2-5	TRBD2	NA
TGTGCCAGCAGTTTAGGGGGCGCCGGCTACTCTGGAAACACCATATATTTT	CASSLGGAGYSGNTIYF	TRBV28	TRBJ1-3	NA	once
TGTGCCAGTAGCCCCCGTGGGACACGCAACGGGGAGACCCAGTACTTC	CASSPRGTRNGETQYF	TRBV19	TRBJ2-5	NA	NA